This record covers a single T cell receptor beta chain. The antigen remains undetermined. CDR3 length equals 16 residues. In germline, CDR1 is LNHNV, CDR2 YYDKDF (reference sequence). V dropped 0 bases and J dropped 2 bases, with 11 bases sitting between them. Then a second PCR, running about 6 to 12 cycles, was carried out with a sample-barcoded 5' primer and a J-beta primer mix. TCRdb analysed the 5' RACE reads with MiXCR anew, one entry per CDR3 protein. Of about 400,000 distinct CDR3 sequences in the sample, 45% to 60% are singletons; the top ten hold around 49%. This specimen belongs to a study of blood T cells in healthy people across ages. About the study: About one barcoded beta molecule per two T cells was captured by template switching. Study findings and constraints: Nothing was known about donor CMV status, and this possibly confounded expanded clonotype changes.

Healthy Caucasians from Russia aged about 6 to 100 served as donors. Every donor contributed around 10 milliliters of peripheral blood by blood draw. The receptor was isolated from a man aged 55 to 70 in good health. The specimen sequenced was blood. This sequence joins TRBV15 and TRBJ2-1; tentative D call: TRBD1 (6 bases). CDR3 in DNA: TGTGCCACCAGCAGAGAAACCGGGACAACCTACAATGAGCAGTTCTTC. Protein sequence: CATSRETGTTYNEQFF.